The source of this TCR beta chain is a study of blood T cell repertoires in COVID-19. This clone was counted only a few times. Other nucleotide sequences in the sample specify the same CDR3. The CDR3 extends over 14 amino acids. From germline, CDR1 is MNHNY and CDR2 SVGAGI (reference sequence). Germline trimming cut 4 bases from V and 2 bases from J; bases unmatched to any gene: 2. Some clones are missing from TCRdb's copy, which holds only in-frame ones; the method was immunoSEQ multiplex PCR. The table records about 13,000 clones, roughly 93% of them present only once. The chain employs TRBV6-6 and TRBJ2-7, with 10 bases matching TRBD2. Source material: peripheral blood. This TCR derives from a human donor in a cohort sampled during active COVID-19. CDR3 protein: CASSLTSGTYEQYF. The CDR3 DNA is TGTGCCAGCAGTTTAACTAGCGGGACCTACGAGCAGTACTTC.